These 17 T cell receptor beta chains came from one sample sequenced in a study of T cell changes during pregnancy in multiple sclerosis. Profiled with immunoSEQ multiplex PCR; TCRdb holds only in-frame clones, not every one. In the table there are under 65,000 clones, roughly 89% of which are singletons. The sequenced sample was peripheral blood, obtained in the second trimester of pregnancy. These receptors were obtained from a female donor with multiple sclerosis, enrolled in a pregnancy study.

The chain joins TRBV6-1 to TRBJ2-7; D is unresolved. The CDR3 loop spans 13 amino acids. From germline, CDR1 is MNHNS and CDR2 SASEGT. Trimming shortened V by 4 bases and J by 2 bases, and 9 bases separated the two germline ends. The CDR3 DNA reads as TGTGCCAGCAGTGTAGCAGGAGCCTACGAGCAGTACTTC. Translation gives CASSVAGAYEQYF.

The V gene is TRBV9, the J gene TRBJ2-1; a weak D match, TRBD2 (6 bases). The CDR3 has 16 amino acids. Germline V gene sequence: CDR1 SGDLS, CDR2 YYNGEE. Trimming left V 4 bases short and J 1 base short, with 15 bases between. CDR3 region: CASSPPSGESYNEQFF. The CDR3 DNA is TGTGCCAGCAGCCCCCCTTCGGGGGAGTCCTACAATGAGCAGTTCTTC.

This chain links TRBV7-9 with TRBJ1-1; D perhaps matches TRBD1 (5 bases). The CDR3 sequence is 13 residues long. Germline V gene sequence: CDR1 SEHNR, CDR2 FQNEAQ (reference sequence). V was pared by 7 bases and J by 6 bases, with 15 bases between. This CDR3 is CASTPRGLSEAFF. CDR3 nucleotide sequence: TGTGCCAGCACCCCACGGGGGTTGTCTGAAGCTTTCTTT.

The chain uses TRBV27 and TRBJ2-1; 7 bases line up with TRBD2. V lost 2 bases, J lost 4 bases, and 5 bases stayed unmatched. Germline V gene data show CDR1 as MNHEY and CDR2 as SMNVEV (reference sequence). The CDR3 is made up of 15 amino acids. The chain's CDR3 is CASSLDLAAYNEQFF. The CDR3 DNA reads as TGTGCCAGCAGTTTAGATCTAGCGGCTTACAATGAGCAGTTCTTC.

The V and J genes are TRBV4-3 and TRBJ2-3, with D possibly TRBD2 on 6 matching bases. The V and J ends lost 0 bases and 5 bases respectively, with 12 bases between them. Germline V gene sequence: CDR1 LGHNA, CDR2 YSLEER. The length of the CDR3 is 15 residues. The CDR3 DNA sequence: TGCGCCAGCAGCCAAGAAGTGCGGGATGGAGATACGCAGTATTTT. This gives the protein CASSQEVRDGDTQYF.

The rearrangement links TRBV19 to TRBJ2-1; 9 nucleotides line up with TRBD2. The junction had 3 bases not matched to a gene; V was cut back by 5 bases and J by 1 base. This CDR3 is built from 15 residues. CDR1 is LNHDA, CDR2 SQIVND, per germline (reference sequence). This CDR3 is CASSESGGSYNEQFF. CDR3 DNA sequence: TGTGCCAGTAGTGAGAGCGGGGGGTCCTACAATGAGCAGTTCTTC.

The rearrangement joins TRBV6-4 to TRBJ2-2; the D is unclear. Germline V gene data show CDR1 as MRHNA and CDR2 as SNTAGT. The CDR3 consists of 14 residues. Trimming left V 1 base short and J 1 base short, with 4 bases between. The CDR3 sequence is CASSDLWNTGELFF. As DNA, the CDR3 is TGTGCCAGCAGTGACTTATGGAACACCGGGGAGCTGTTTTTT.

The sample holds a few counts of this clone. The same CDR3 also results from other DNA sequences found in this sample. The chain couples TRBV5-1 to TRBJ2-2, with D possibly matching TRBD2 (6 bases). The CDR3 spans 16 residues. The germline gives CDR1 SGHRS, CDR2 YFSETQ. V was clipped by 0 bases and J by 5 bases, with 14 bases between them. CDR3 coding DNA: TGCGCCAGCAGCTTGGAGCCGGGAGTAAGGACCGGGGAGCTGTTTTTT. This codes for CASSLEPGVRTGELFF.

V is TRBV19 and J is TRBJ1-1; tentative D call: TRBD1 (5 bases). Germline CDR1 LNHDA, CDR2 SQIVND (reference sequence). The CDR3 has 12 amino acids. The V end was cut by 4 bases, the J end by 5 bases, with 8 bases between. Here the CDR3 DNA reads TGTGCCAGTAGTACAGGGTGGACTGAAGCTTTCTTT. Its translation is CASSTGWTEAFF.

This chain's CDR3 is CASSDPGQGGPGPQHF. CDR3 nucleotides: TGTGCCAGTAGTGATCCGGGACAAGGAGGTCCTGGGCCCCAGCATTTT. The gene calls are TRBV19 and TRBJ1-5; the D gene is possibly TRBD1 (6 bases). The CDR3 is 16 amino acids. Looked up from germline, CDR1 is LNHDA and CDR2 is SQIVND (reference sequence). Trimming stripped 5 bases from V and 9 bases from J, with 23 bases between.

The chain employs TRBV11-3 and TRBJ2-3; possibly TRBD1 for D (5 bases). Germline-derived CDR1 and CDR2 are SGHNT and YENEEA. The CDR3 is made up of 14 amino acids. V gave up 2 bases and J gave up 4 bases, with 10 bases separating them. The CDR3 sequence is CASSLRRGPDTQYF. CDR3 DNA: TGTGCCAGCAGCTTAAGAAGGGGCCCAGATACGCAGTATTTT.

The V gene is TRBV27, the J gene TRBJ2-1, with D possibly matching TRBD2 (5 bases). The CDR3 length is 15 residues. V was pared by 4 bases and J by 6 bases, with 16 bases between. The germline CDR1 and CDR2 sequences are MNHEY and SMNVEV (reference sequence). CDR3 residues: CASSYQVEGFNEQFF. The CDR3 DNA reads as TGTGCCAGCAGTTACCAGGTCGAGGGATTCAATGAGCAGTTCTTC.

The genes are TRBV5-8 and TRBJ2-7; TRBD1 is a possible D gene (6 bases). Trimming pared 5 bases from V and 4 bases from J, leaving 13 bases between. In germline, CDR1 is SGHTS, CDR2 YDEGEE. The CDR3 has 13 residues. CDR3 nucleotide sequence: TGTGCCAGCAGTGCAGGGGTTGGGTACGAGCAGTACTTC. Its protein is CASSAGVGYEQYF.

The CDR3 nucleotides are TGTGCCAGCAGTCCGCGAACGAGCGGCAGAAACAATGAGCAGTTCTTC. Translated: CASSPRTSGRNNEQFF. This rearrangement joins TRBV6-6 to TRBJ2-1; a possible D gene is TRBD2 (5 bases). The CDR3 contains 16 residues. V shed 5 bases and J shed 5 bases, with 19 bases lying between them. CDR1 and CDR2 from the germline V gene are MNHNY and SVGAGI (reference sequence).

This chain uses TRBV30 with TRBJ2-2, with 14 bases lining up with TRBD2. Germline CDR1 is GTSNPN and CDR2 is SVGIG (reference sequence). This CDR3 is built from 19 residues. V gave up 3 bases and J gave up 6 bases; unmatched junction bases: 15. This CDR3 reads CAWRTPGLAGVMWAGELFF. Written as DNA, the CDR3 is TGTGCCTGGAGGACTCCGGGACTAGCGGGAGTAATGTGGGCCGGGGAGCTGTTTTTT.

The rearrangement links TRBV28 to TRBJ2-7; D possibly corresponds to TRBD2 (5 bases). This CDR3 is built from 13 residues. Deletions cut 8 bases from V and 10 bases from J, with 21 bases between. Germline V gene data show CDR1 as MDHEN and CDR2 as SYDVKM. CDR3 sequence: CASAGVYSRLQYF. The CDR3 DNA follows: TGTGCCAGCGCCGGGGTCTACTCAAGGCTTCAGTACTTC.

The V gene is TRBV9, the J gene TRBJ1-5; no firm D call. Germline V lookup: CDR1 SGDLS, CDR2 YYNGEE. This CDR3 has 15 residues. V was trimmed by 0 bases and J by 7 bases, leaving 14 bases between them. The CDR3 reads CASSVVRREKQPQHF. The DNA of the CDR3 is TGTGCCAGCAGCGTAGTTCGGCGGGAGAAGCAGCCCCAGCATTTT. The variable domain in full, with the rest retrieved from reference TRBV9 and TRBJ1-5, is DSGVTQTPKHLITATGQRVTLRCSPRSGDLSVYWYQQSLDQGLQFLIQYYNGEERAKGNILERFSAQQFPDLHSELNLSSLELGDSALYFCASSVVRREKQPQHFGDGTRLSIL.